The source of this T cell receptor beta chain is a study of T cell responses to AZD1222 COVID-19 vaccine. In the study overall: Second-dose recipients at about 4 or about 12 weeks were treated as one pooled group. Overall study findings and caveats: Among vaccine-associated CD4 TCRs, coverage spanned spike, with dominance at 160-218 and 743-854. Just a handful of AZD1222 recipients tested seropositive at baseline. The sample set comprised mostly white British donors with more females, and clonal diversity was possibly underestimated.

This clone was seen a single time. Its antigen is not known. Germline-derived CDR1 and CDR2 are LGHDT and YNNKEL (reference sequence). Trimming left V 5 bases short and J 5 bases short, with 13 bases between. The CDR3 extends over 15 amino acids. The method was immunoSEQ multiplex PCR; TCRdb's version includes in-frame clones alone and lacks a portion of them. The sample contains about 130,000 clones, over 85% of which appear only once. V usage is TRBV3-1 (or the pseudogene TRBV3-2) and J usage is TRBJ1-6; perhaps TRBD1 as D (6 bases). The sample consisted of peripheral blood, taken on day 0 of AZD1222 vaccination. The sequence derives from an adult in good health. CDR3 nucleotides: TGTGCCAGCAGCACTGAGGGACAAGATAATTCACCCCTCCACTTT. Translation gives CASSTEGQDNSPLHF.